The clone carrying this T cell receptor beta chain appeared many times. Researchers amplified the TCR beta CDR3 regions from RNA transcripts. First-round RT-PCR with HTBI primers amplified the TCR CDR3 region. MiXCR was run by TCRdb on the multiplex PCR reads, yielding one entry per CDR3 protein. The sample includes roughly 510,000 distinct CDR3 sequences, roughly 20% seen only once; the top ten take 26%. No ophthalmopathy progression within 18 months constituted stable Graves' hyperthyroidism. This sample stems from a study of T cells in Graves' hyperthyroidism and ophthalmopathy. CDR3 length: 18 residues. V shed 4 bases and J shed 6 bases, with 27 bases lying between them. CDR1 and CDR2 (germline): LNHDA, SQIVND (reference sequence).

The chain employs TRBV19 and TRBJ1-1; TRBD1 might be the D (6 bases). The sample consisted of blood. The clonotype was recovered from a man aged 18 to 30 with Graves' hyperthyroidism. CDR3 loop: CASSTGGSRQVISPEAFF. The CDR3 DNA reads as TGTGCCAGTAGTACGGGAGGGTCCAGACAGGTTATAAGCCCTGAAGCTTTCTTT.